This T cell receptor beta chain was found in a study of cytomegalovirus exposure and HLA in healthy donors (dated by TCRdb to the late 2010s). For the wider study: According to an earlier analysis of 587 of the donors, about 179 million T cells yielded 100 million or so unique TCR beta sequences and approximately 300 Gb of sequence data. On average, 235,054 unique TCR beta nucleotide sequences were sequenced per donor among a few hundred genotyped donors of the cohort, with approximately 18% of those sequences being non-productive. About 280 gigabases of sequencing data and around 80 million unique TCR sequences made up an early release that covered approximately 620 HLA-typed donors. The study aimed to test whether signatures of past pathogen exposure could be identified by cataloging public T cell receptors. In an earlier analysis of about 590 of the donors, high-throughput TCR beta sequencing was used to judge whether each TCR beta V gene segment behaved as functional or pseudogenic. The genetic ancestry cluster associated with self-reported Caucasian donors included about 84% of the 398 genotyped donors. Because of strong linkage in the cohort, roughly 5 DR-DQ haplotypes were treated as single units for association and clustering. In a later genetic analysis, genome-wide SNP genotypes for about 55% of the roughly 670 donors were used, and that subset was treated as a discovery cohort. The study profiled the T cell repertoires of about 640 subjects by immunosequencing and related them to cytomegalovirus serostatus. All discovery cohort repertoires had been generated on a single sequencing platform. Rather than using new phenotypic data, the later analysis identified candidate immune exposures from TCR beta sequences and from how often those sequences occurred across donors. Donor age, sex, ethnicity and CMV serostatus were collected together with the repertoire data. Typing coverage varied by locus: about 629-630 donors for A, B, C, DRB1 and DQB1; approximately 560 for DQA1; more than 600 for DPA1; around 450 for DPB1. High-throughput TCR immunosequencing, statistical association of individual TCRs with disease status, and machine learning were combined to predict cytomegalovirus infection status. In addition to the first cohort of around 670 subjects, a separate validation cohort of approximately 110 different subjects was used. HLA typing covered class I and class II loci at four-digit resolution. A later analysis re-analyzed previously published TCR beta repertoires from several hundred donors and added high-resolution HLA genotyping to study TCR occurrence patterns.

The method was the immunoSEQ multiplex PCR assay. A mixture of 60 forward primers for TCR Vbeta segments and 13 reverse primers for TCR Jbeta segments was used in the multiplex PCR. A multiplex PCR assay on genomic DNA amplified the CDR3 region of rearranged TCR beta genes. The amplified TCR beta libraries were sequenced on the Illumina HiSeq System as 87-base-pair reads. The original pipeline was this. A later analysis tallied around 80 million unique TCR beta chains across the 666 repertoires, and some 10 million of those chains were shared by two or more donors. Raw reads were error-corrected and collapsed into unique sequences by a nearest-neighbor algorithm in which closely related sequences were merged to remove PCR and sequencing errors. To assign V, D and J gene segments, CDR3 sequences were aligned to IMGT reference sequences. Each retained sequence needed at least a six-nucleotide match to both a V gene segment and a J gene segment. Rearrangements were classified as productive when the CDR3 lacked stop codons and remained in frame with V and J, and all other rearrangements were classified as non-productive. CDR3 was defined by IMGT convention, running from the second conserved V-encoded cysteine to the conserved J-encoded phenylalanine. The earlier analysis of 550 to 650 of the donors excluded any sequence lacking an unambiguous match to a single V gene segment. In an earlier analysis of several hundred of the donors, V segments were called functional above 56.7% productive rearrangements and were called segregating when the between-donor standard deviation exceeded 5%. A statistical classification framework was built for diagnosing cytomegalovirus status from the catalog of TCR beta chain sequences. A later analysis assigned V and J genes by comparing TCR nucleotide sequences with IMGT/GENE-DB human TR gene sequences. In a later analysis, CDR3 sequences and most-parsimonious VDJ recombination scenarios were assigned using the TCRdist pipeline. In a later analysis, each TCR beta chain was defined by its CDR3 amino acid sequence together with its V-gene family, and reads without a unique V-gene family were excluded. A later analysis removed several hundred highly shared, low-generation-probability nucleotide sequences to deal with suspected cross-contamination and a sequencing artifact. A later analysis calculated a clonal expansion index for each public chain from normalized within-repertoire ranks of inferred template counts. A later analysis computed generation probabilities with a VDJ recombination model fitted to out-of-frame rearrangements, and checked the results against IGoR. Hypergeometric tests were used in a later analysis to score TCR-TCR, TCR-HLA and TCR-CMV co-occurrence, with a repertoire-size bias correction applied to the TCR pairs. In a later analysis, false discovery rates were estimated by permuting HLA or CMV assignments 20 times. A later analysis grouped co-occurring TCRs with DBSCAN, adding TCRdist sequence similarity when clustering within HLA-allele-positive subsets. For co-occurrence clustering, repertoires with fewer than 30,000 or more than 120,000 public chains were excluded, along with four or five repertoires with anomalous nucleotide sharing. Entries here come from immuneACCESS through TCRdb and include only in-frame sequences with V and J called. Some clones fail to appear in such tables; in the studies checked, an unresolved V gene covers under half of the shortfall, and the cause of the remainder is unknown. V and J calls and clone size are as listed in that table; D and trimming were resolved from the DNA. In all, the sample holds some 60,000 clones, and about 80% of those were seen once. The ten largest clones add up to about 1.6% of the sample.

What the work shows at the level of the full study, not this receptor alone: HLA typing was unavailable for some donors at each locus, so association tests used only the typed subset. A further reported finding was that TCR beta sequences accurately predicted the HLA-A and HLA-B alleles for most subjects in the first cohort. Approximately 16 rarely observed V segments, including chromosome 9 orphons, were excluded from the earlier analysis of some 590 of the donors because counts were too low. Linkage disequilibrium might explain the correlated functional status among segregating V segments, but an unknown experimental factor could not be ruled out. In an earlier analysis of some 500 of the donors, most TCR beta V segments appeared in productive rearrangements about 87% or about 30% of the time, broadly matching IMGT annotations. According to a later genetic analysis, donors in an Asian-associated ancestry cluster had fewer N-insertions in productive TCRs than the approximately 700-donor mean. A total of 150 to 200 TCR beta chains were listed by the study as associated with cytomegalovirus. Immune exposure information for the cohort was limited to CMV serostatus. According to a later analysis, TCR association rates differed among HLA loci, with DRB1 alleles showing the most associated TCRs and HLA-C alleles showing the fewest. In vitro tests confirmed that a few of the cytomegalovirus-associated TCR beta chains recognize cytomegalovirus antigens. Presence/absence analyses assumed roughly uniform sequencing depth across donors, an assumption that may not hold. V-gene and J-gene trimming of TCR beta chains was associated with a missense DCLRE1C variant in a later genetic analysis, and the association was replicated in an independent cohort. A group of highly shared sequence variants was considered likely to be a technical artifact of the sequencing pipeline. When HLA alleles, especially DR and DQ, strongly co-occurred, TCR associations were difficult to assign to individual alleles. Most TCR sequences were seen in very few donors, while some public TCRs were found in many individuals. A later analysis associated roughly 17,000 TCR beta sequences with specific HLA alleles at a false discovery rate of 0.05. This cohort had only TCR beta chains sequenced, and the lack of alpha or paired-chain data limited which features could be detected. Some IMGT-functional V segments, including TRBV6-2 and TRBV6-3, could not be distinguished by the 87-base-pair reads and were therefore excluded. According to the authors, the approach could potentially be generalized to other disease states and immunological phenotypes. The classifier was reported to diagnose cytomegalovirus status with high specificity and sensitivity in both the original cohort and the validation cohort. In a later analysis, HLA-associated TCR beta chains were found to be more clonally expanded and to have lower generation probabilities than equally common non-associated chains. Most CMV-associated TCR beta chains appeared to be HLA-restricted in a later analysis, and the HLA associations seemed to be driven largely by CMV exposure. In a later analysis, several top co-occurrence clusters were reported to appear linked to parvovirus B19, influenza, CMV and Epstein-Barr virus.

Clipping removes 4 bases from V and 5 bases from J, with 9 as the unmatched junction base count. The CDR3 runs 15 residues from the cysteine to the phenylalanine. Kept here is only the CDR3 DNA, which spans 45 bases and is read in frame from base 1. The germline V gene (reference sequence) sets CDR1 to PRHDT and CDR2 to FYEKMQ. The cohort comprised 666 healthy bone marrow donors. Cohort members were all nominally healthy when sampled, although unrecorded immune exposures were likely present. Of the approximately 700 cohort members, around 290 had positive CMV serostatus and roughly 330 had negative CMV serostatus, and CMV serostatus was not recorded for the donor. Each donor provided a peripheral blood sample, and peripheral blood mononuclear cells were used for TCR beta sequencing. The Qiagen DNeasy Blood Extraction Kit was used to extract genomic DNA from the blood cell samples. With regard to this clone: It has no known antigen specificity. There are no base qualities to consult, and no much larger clone falls within one base.

The sequence derives from a human donor in good health. The chain was built from TRBV13 and TRBJ2-7, with 9 bases aligning to TRBD1. The sequenced material came from PBMCs. The DNA is as follows: TGTGCCAGCAGCTCCCCCGGGACAGGGAGCCACGAGCAGTACTTC. Translated, this is CASSSPGTGSHEQYF.